This TCR beta chain was profiled in a study of blood T cell repertoires in COVID-19. Whole-study context: The analysed material was cDNA or gDNA that came from T cells, B-cell-depleted T cells, or PBMCs.

TCRdb keeps only in-frame clones here, not all; method: immunoSEQ multiplex PCR. The sample yields roughly 8,200 clones, approximately 84% seen once. The CDR3 has 17 residues. The junction had 14 bases not matched to a gene; V was cut back by 3 bases and J by 6 bases. CDR1 and CDR2 (germline): SGDLS, YYNGEE. This clone is a singleton in its sample. The TCR originated in a human donor with active COVID-19. The donor label of this sample is uncertain. The sample was peripheral blood. The chain uses TRBV9 and TRBJ2-2, with 7 bases matching TRBD2. DNA of the CDR3: TGTGCCAGCAGCGAAGGTTGGCGGGAGAAGATATCCGGGGAGCTGTTTTTT. This codes for CASSEGWREKISGELFF. The whole variable domain, filled in from reference TRBV9 and TRBJ2-2, reads DSGVTQTPKHLITATGQRVTLRCSPRSGDLSVYWYQQSLDQGLQFLIQYYNGEERAKGNILERFSAQQFPDLHSELNLSSLELGDSALYFCASSEGWREKISGELFFGEGSRLTVL.